The 25 T cell receptor beta chains presented below share a single source sample, sequenced in a study of PD-L1 blockade in urothelial cancer. Time point noted: pretreatment peripheral blood. Produced via immunoSEQ multiplex PCR; TCRdb's table is partial and in-frame only. The data hold 68,000 or so clones, with roughly 80% observed a single time. The starting material was PBMCs, obtained around atezolizumab (anti-PD-L1) treatment. These receptor sequences come from a man between 70 and 80 years old with urothelial cancer.

The CDR3 spells CASSQDTPDNLAGGRNEQFF. As DNA, the CDR3 is TGCGCCAGCAGCCAAGATACCCCGGATAACCTAGCGGGGGGGCGGAATGAGCAGTTCTTC. V is TRBV4-1 and J is TRBJ2-1; 12 bases align to TRBD2. From germline, CDR1 is MGHRA and CDR2 YSYEKL. This CDR3 contains 20 residues. The J segment lost 7 bases and the V segment lost 0 bases, leaving 16 bases of the junction unmatched.

The chain links TRBV29-1 to TRBJ2-5, with D possibly TRBD2 on 5 matching bases. In germline, CDR1 is SQVTM, CDR2 ANQGSEA. The CDR3 loop spans 13 amino acids. Between the trimmed V and J ends, which lost 4 bases and 4 bases, there was a span of 13 bases. The CDR3 protein is CSVVSGNGETQYF. The DNA of the CDR3 is TGCAGCGTTGTATCCGGGAACGGAGAGACCCAGTACTTC.

Only one count was recorded for this clone. The CDR3 region has the DNA TGTGCCAGCAGCAGGGGTCTCAATGAGCAGTTCTTC. It translates to CASSRGLNEQFF. The V gene is TRBV11-3, the J gene TRBJ2-1; weak D call: TRBD1 (5 bases). The length of the CDR3 is 12 residues. Germline-derived CDR1 and CDR2 are SGHNT and YENEEA. V lost 5 bases and J 6 bases, leaving 8 bases between the germline ends.

The V call is TRBV6-6, the J call TRBJ1-4; TRBD1 matches 7 bases. V lost 6 bases to trimming and J lost 4 bases; unmatched junction nucleotides: 5. The germline CDR1 and CDR2 sequences are MNHNY and SVGAGI (reference sequence). The CDR3 consists of 14 residues. The CDR3 spells CASRNRGRNEKLFF. In DNA form, the CDR3 reads TGTGCCAGCAGGAACAGGGGACGTAATGAAAAACTGTTTTTT.

In the case of this clone: The junction departs from the called germline gene at one end, perhaps through a read error. The rearrangement uses TRBV6-1 and TRBJ1-1, with 7 positions matching TRBD1. Germline loops: CDR1 MNHNS, CDR2 SASEGT. This CDR3 is built from 15 residues. The CDR3 sequence: CASSQAQGENTEAFF. The DNA of the CDR3 is TGTGCCAGCAGTCAAGCTCAGGGGGAGAACACTGAAGCTTTCTTT.

This chain links TRBV28 with TRBJ1-3; possibly TRBD1 for D (5 bases). Germline-derived CDR1 and CDR2 are MDHEN and SYDVKM. CDR3 length equals 10 residues. The germline V and J ends were trimmed by 10 bases and 7 bases, with 8 bases remaining between them. The CDR3 spells CATAGNTIYF. The CDR3 DNA follows: TGTGCCACAGCAGGGAACACCATATATTTT.

In nucleotides, the CDR3 is TGTGCCAGCAGCGTGGGGGGGTCAGATACGCAGTATTTT. Its protein product is CASSVGGSDTQYF. The rearrangement joins TRBV9 to TRBJ2-3; TRBD2 agrees at 7 bases. The J segment lost 4 bases and the V segment lost 2 bases, leaving 1 base of the junction unmatched. CDR3 length: 13 residues. CDR1 is SGDLS and CDR2 is YYNGEE in the germline V gene.

This clone occurred once. The chain employs TRBV5-1 and TRBJ2-2; D is unresolved. The V gene's germline CDR1 is SGHRS and CDR2 YFSETQ. The CDR3 is made up of 12 amino acids. Trimming removed 5 bases at V and 2 bases at J, with 4 bases between. Written as DNA, the CDR3 is TGCGCCAGCAGACTAAACACCGGGGAGCTGTTTTTT. Its translation: CASRLNTGELFF. Full variable domain (rest looked up from reference TRBV5-1 and TRBJ2-2): KAGVTQTPRYLIKTRGQQVTLSCSPISGHRSVSWYQQTPGQGLQFLFEYFSETQRNKGNFPGRFSGRQFSNSRSEMNVSTLELGDSALYLCASRLNTGELFFGEGSRLTVL.

This chain joins TRBV5-5 and TRBJ1-4, with D maybe TRBD1 (6 bases). The CDR3 contains 16 residues. Germline lookup yields CDR1 SGHKS and CDR2 YYEKEE (reference sequence). V lost 2 bases and J 0 bases, leaving 11 bases between the germline ends. For the CDR3, the DNA is TGTGCCAGCAGCTTCCGGGACATTGCAACTAATGAAAAACTGTTTTTT. The encoded protein is CASSFRDIATNEKLFF. Together with reference TRBV5-5 and TRBJ1-4, the CDR3 gives the full variable domain: DAGVTQSPTHLIKTRGQQVTLRCSPISGHKSVSWYQQVLGQGPQFIFQYYEKEERGRGNFPDRFSARQFPNYSSELNVNALLLGDSALYLCASSFRDIATNEKLFFGSGTQLSVL.

In DNA form, the CDR3 reads TGTGCCAGCAGTGTTTCAGGGAATACTAACTATGGCTACACCTTC. It yields the protein CASSVSGNTNYGYTF. This chain connects TRBV6-1 to TRBJ1-2, with D possibly TRBD1 on 5 matching bases. The germline V gene has CDR1 MNHNS and CDR2 SASEGT. V was shortened by 4 bases and J by 0 bases, with 12 bases between the two germline ends. This CDR3 is built from 15 residues.

This chain joins TRBV10-3 and TRBJ2-5; possibly TRBD1 for D (6 bases). V was trimmed by 5 bases and J by 2 bases, leaving 21 bases between them. The CDR3 spans 17 residues. The germline V gene encodes CDR1 ENHRY and CDR2 SYGVKD. The CDR3 DNA reads as TGTGCCATCAGTTGGGTGCAGGGGCCGGCTTCTCAAGAGACCCAGTACTTC. The encoded protein is CAISWVQGPASQETQYF.

The V and J genes are TRBV7-2 and TRBJ1-5; the match to TRBD1 covers 12 bases. The CDR3 has 19 amino acids. Per germline, CDR1 SGHTA and CDR2 FQGNSA. Trimming took 5 bases from V and 6 from J; bases not matched to a gene: 17. The CDR3 reads CASSLNYIGGQGATQPQHF. CDR3 nucleotide sequence: TGTGCCAGCAGCCTCAACTATATTGGGGGACAGGGGGCGACTCAGCCCCAGCATTTT.

The chain links TRBV6-6 to TRBJ1-2; perhaps TRBD1 as D (5 bases). The ends were cut back, 8 bases at V and 8 bases at J, with 21 bases in the middle. CDR3 length: 14 residues. Germline V CDR1 and CDR2: MNHNY, SVGAGI (reference sequence). In DNA form, the CDR3 reads TGTGCCAGCGGCTCAGGGTTTAAGTCACAGGGCTACACCTTC. Translating it yields CASGSGFKSQGYTF.

The chain employs TRBV11-3 and TRBJ2-1; 8 nucleotides match TRBD2. The trim removed 3 bases at V and 9 bases at J, leaving 4 bases unmatched. Germline V gene lookup returns CDR1 SGHNT and CDR2 YENEEA. There are 13 residues in the CDR3. Here the CDR3 DNA reads TGTGCCAGCAGCTTGGGTAGCGGGACTGAGCAGTTCTTC. Protein: CASSLGSGTEQFF.

The chain joins TRBV4-3 to TRBJ2-7, with 7 positions matching TRBD2. The CDR3 length is 16 residues. Trimming cost V 3 bases and J 0 bases; bases outside gene matches: 8. The germline CDR1 and CDR2 sequences are LGHNA and YSLEER. CDR3 nucleotide sequence: TGCGCCAGCAGCCAGGGTTGGGGGAGGGGCTCCTACGAGCAGTACTTC. Its protein product is CASSQGWGRGSYEQYF.

The chain has TRBV7-2 and TRBJ2-7, with no clear D. V gave up 5 bases and J gave up 4 bases, with 9 bases separating them. Per the germline V gene, CDR1 is SGHTA and CDR2 is FQGNSA. The CDR3 is 12 residues long. The CDR3 DNA is TGTGCCAGCAGCCTCTCTAAGTACGAGCAGTACTTC. This sequence encodes CASSLSKYEQYF.

The chain joins TRBV7-6 to TRBJ2-3; 9 bases agree with TRBD2. The V segment lost 5 bases and the J segment 2 bases; nucleotides outside the gene matches: 5. Germline-derived CDR1 and CDR2 are SGHVS and FNYEAQ. The CDR3 is 15 residues long. CDR3 protein: CASSRSSGVTDTQYF. Here the CDR3 DNA reads TGTGCCAGCAGCCGTTCTAGCGGGGTCACAGATACGCAGTATTTT.

The chain couples TRBV7-9 to TRBJ2-7, with 7 nucleotides matching TRBD2. The trim removed 8 bases at V and 13 bases at J, leaving 14 bases unmatched. Germline-derived CDR1 and CDR2 are SEHNR and FQNEAQ (reference sequence). The CDR3 sequence is 12 residues long. The CDR3 nucleotides are TGTGCCAGCGGGAAGAGGGGCGGGAGAGTTTACTTC. Its translation is CASGKRGGRVYF.

The chain joins TRBV7-8 to TRBJ2-1; the D gene is possibly TRBD1 (7 bases). V lost 4 bases and J lost 4, with 20 bases in between. The V gene's germline CDR1 is SGHVS and CDR2 FQNEAQ. CDR3 size: 17 residues. CDR3 DNA: TGTGCCAGCAGCTCCGGTGGTGGAGGGGGCAGGTACAATGAGCAGTTCTTC. Translated: CASSSGGGGGRYNEQFF.

The gene calls are TRBV9 and TRBJ1-6; 11 positions agree with TRBD1. Germline assignment: CDR1 SGDLS and CDR2 YYNGEE. Trimming at V came to 3 bases and at J to 8 bases, leaving 7 bases not matched to a gene. The CDR3 consists of 16 residues. The CDR3 region is CASSASPGQGDSPLHF. In DNA, the CDR3 is TGTGCCAGCAGCGCCTCCCCGGGACAGGGGGATTCACCCCTCCACTTT.

V usage is TRBV7-6 and J usage is TRBJ2-5; 8 nucleotides align to TRBD1. The V gene's germline CDR1 is SGHVS and CDR2 FNYEAQ. Trimming cost V 5 bases and J 2 bases; bases outside gene matches: 4. There are 14 residues in the CDR3. CDR3 sequence (DNA): TGTGCCAGCAGCACTACAGGGGGTCAAGAGACCCAGTACTTC. This gives the protein CASSTTGGQETQYF. The entire variable domain, with the rest obtained from reference TRBV7-6 and TRBJ2-5, is as follows: GAGVSQSPRYKVTKRGQDVALRCDPISGHVSLYWYRQALGQGPEFLTYFNYEAQQDKSGLPNDRFSAERPEGSISTLTIQRTEQRDSAMYRCASSTTGGQETQYFGPGTRLLVL.

The rearrangement links TRBV7-9 to TRBJ2-7; D perhaps matches TRBD1 (5 bases). The V gene's germline CDR1 is SEHNR and CDR2 FQNEAQ (reference sequence). The CDR3 loop spans 14 amino acids. V was pared by 4 bases and J by 0 bases, with 10 bases between. The CDR3 spells CASSSEQASYEQYF. Written as DNA, the CDR3 is TGTGCCAGCAGCTCTGAACAGGCCTCCTACGAGCAGTACTTC.

V is TRBV5-1 and J is TRBJ2-1; 14 nucleotides match TRBD2. The ends lost 1 base at V and 8 bases at J; junction bases unmatched: 2. Looked up from germline, CDR1 is SGHRS and CDR2 is YFSETQ. The CDR3 has 15 residues. For the CDR3, the DNA is TGCGCCAGCAGCTTGAGACTAGCGGGAGGGTATGAGCAGTTCTTC. It yields the protein CASSLRLAGGYEQFF.

V gene TRBV10-3 combines with J gene TRBJ2-7; a possible D gene is TRBD1 (6 bases). CDR1 and CDR2 from the germline V gene are ENHRY and SYGVKD. Trimming left V 2 bases short and J 5 bases short, with 13 bases between. There are 14 residues in the CDR3. The CDR3 bases are TGTGCCATCAGTGAGACGGACAGCCCCGACGAGCAGTACTTC. Residues: CAISETDSPDEQYF.

The chain's CDR3 is CSVGQGRNQPQHF. DNA for the CDR3: TGCAGCGTTGGTCAGGGGCGGAATCAGCCCCAGCATTTT. The rearrangement joins TRBV29-1 to TRBJ1-5; D perhaps matches TRBD1 (6 bases). The germline gives CDR1 SQVTM, CDR2 ANQGSEA. Trimming stripped 4 bases from V and 4 bases from J, with 11 bases between. The CDR3 has 13 residues. The full variable domain, its missing parts supplied by reference TRBV29-1 and TRBJ1-5, is SAVISQKPSRDICQRGTSLTIQCQVDSQVTMMFWYRQQPGQSLTLIATANQGSEATYESGFVIDKFPISRPNLTFSTLTVSNMSPEDSSIYLCSVGQGRNQPQHFGDGTRLSIL.